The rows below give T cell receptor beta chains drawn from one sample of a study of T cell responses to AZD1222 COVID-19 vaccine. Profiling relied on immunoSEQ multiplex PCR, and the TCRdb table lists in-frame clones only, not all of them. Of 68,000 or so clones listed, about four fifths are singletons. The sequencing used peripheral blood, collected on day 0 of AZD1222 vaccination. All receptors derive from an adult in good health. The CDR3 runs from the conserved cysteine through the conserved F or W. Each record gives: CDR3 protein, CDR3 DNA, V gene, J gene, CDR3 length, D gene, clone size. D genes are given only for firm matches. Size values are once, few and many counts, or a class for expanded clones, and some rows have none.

CASSPLKTGWNTGELFF	TGTGCCAGCAGCCCCCTAAAGACAGGGTGGAACACCGGGGAGCTGTTTTTT	TRBV9	TRBJ2-2	17	TRBD1	.
CASSPRIGLTNEKLFF	TGTGCCAGCAGCCCCCGGATTGGGTTAACTAATGAAAAACTGTTTTTT	TRBV28	TRBJ1-4	16	.	few
CASSGTGSGELFF	TGTGCCAGCTCAGGGACAGGGTCCGGGGAGCTGTTTTTT	TRBV7-3	TRBJ2-2	13	TRBD1	.
CSVRTSGFYNEQFF	TGCAGCGTGCGGACTAGCGGCTTTTACAATGAGCAGTTCTTC	TRBV29-1	TRBJ2-1	14	TRBD2	.
CASSQGGGSGNTIYF	TGTGCCAGCAGCCAAGGAGGAGGGTCTGGAAACACCATATATTTT	TRBV4-2	TRBJ1-3	15	.	.
CASSSPQQTGDLGAFF	TGTGCCAGCAGTTCGCCCCAACAAACAGGGGATCTCGGAGCTTTCTTT	TRBV27	TRBJ1-1	16	TRBD1	few
CATSQGYEQYF	TGTGCCACCTCCCAGGGCTACGAGCAGTACTTC	TRBV2	TRBJ2-7	11	.	.
CASSSGGQLNTGELFF	TGTGCTAGCAGCTCCGGAGGGCAGCTCAACACCGGGGAGCTGTTTTTT	TRBV7-7	TRBJ2-2	16	.	.
CASSLPGVLQPQHF	TGTGCCAGCAGCCTACCGGGTGTATTACAGCCCCAGCATTTT	TRBV6-2/TRBV6-3	TRBJ1-5	14	.	.
CASSAQRYGYTF	TGTGCCAGCAGTGCACAGCGCTATGGCTACACCTTC	TRBV25-1	TRBJ1-2	12	.	once
CSAIPEGYTGELFF	TGCAGCGCCATCCCGGAGGGGTATACCGGGGAGCTGTTTTTT	TRBV29-1	TRBJ2-2	14	.	.
CASSQGGSGGETQYF	TGTGCCAGCAGCCAAGGGGGTAGCGGGGGTGAGACCCAGTACTTC	TRBV3-1/TRBV3-2	TRBJ2-5	15	TRBD2	.
CASSLVFAGSNEQFF	TGTGCCAGCAGCTTAGTCTTTGCCGGATCAAATGAGCAGTTCTTC	TRBV11-2	TRBJ2-1	15	.	.
CASSTGGSGNTIYF	TGTGCCAGTAGTACAGGGGGATCGGGAAACACCATATATTTT	TRBV19	TRBJ1-3	14	TRBD1	.
CASSPGQYNEQFF	TGTGCCAGCTCACCGGGACAGTACAATGAGCAGTTCTTC	TRBV18	TRBJ2-1	13	TRBD1	.
CASSLGTANTGELFF	TGTGCCAGCAGCTTGGGGACAGCGAACACCGGGGAGCTGTTTTTT	TRBV5-8	TRBJ2-2	15	.	.
CASSEWQVGNTEAFF	TGTGCCAGCAGTGAATGGCAGGTCGGGAACACTGAAGCTTTCTTT	TRBV2	TRBJ1-1	15	.	.
CASSLEAGGNSGNTIYF	TGTGCCAGCAGCTTGGAGGCAGGCGGTAACTCTGGAAACACCATATATTTT	TRBV5-5	TRBJ1-3	17	.	.
CASSLEVTGSYNSPLHF	TGTGCCAGCAGCTTAGAAGTGACCGGGTCCTATAATTCACCCCTCCACTTT	TRBV7-9	TRBJ1-6	17	.	many
CASSPTLVGDYYGYTF	TGTGCCAGCAGCCCTACACTTGTGGGAGATTACTATGGCTACACCTTC	TRBV7-9	TRBJ1-2	16	.	.
CASRSGTSGANEQFF	TGCGCCAGCAGAAGTGGGACTAGCGGGGCCAATGAGCAGTTCTTC	TRBV5-1	TRBJ2-1	15	TRBD2	.
CASSTRGTGNYEQYF	TGTGCCAGTAGTACTAGGGGGACAGGTAACTACGAGCAGTACTTC	TRBV19	TRBJ2-7	15	TRBD1	.
CASSTYNSPLHF	TGTGCCAGTAGTACATATAATTCACCCCTCCACTTT	TRBV19	TRBJ1-6	12	.	.
CASSYRDRGFYEQYF	TGTGCCAGCAGTTACAGGGACAGGGGGTTCTACGAGCAGTACTTC	TRBV6-5	TRBJ2-7	15	TRBD1	.
CASSRRGTPGEQYF	TGTGCCAGCAGCCGCCGAGGTACGCCCGGCGAGCAGTACTTC	TRBV3-1/TRBV3-2	TRBJ2-7	14	.	.
CASSEPGTGGEQYF	TGTGCCAGCAGCGAACCCGGGACAGGGGGCGAGCAGTACTTC	TRBV14	TRBJ2-7	14	TRBD1	once
CASSVGRSNQPQHF	TGTGCCAGCAGTGTGGGTAGGAGCAATCAGCCCCAGCATTTT	TRBV2	TRBJ1-5	14	.	.
CSAGRVSYEQYF	TGCAGCGCGGGACGGGTCTCCTACGAGCAGTACTTC	TRBV29-1	TRBJ2-7	12	.	.
CASSPRGKVTEAFF	TGTGCCAGCTCACCTCGGGGCAAGGTGACTGAAGCTTTCTTT	TRBV18	TRBJ1-1	14	.	.
CASSSGQPNTEAFF	TGTGCCAGCAGTTCGGGACAGCCCAACACTGAAGCTTTCTTT	TRBV28	TRBJ1-1	14	TRBD1	.
CASSLGAGGGYEQYF	TGTGCCAGCAGCTTAGGGGCAGGGGGTGGCTACGAGCAGTACTTC	TRBV7-9	TRBJ2-7	15	TRBD1	.
CASSEPEGGNTEAFF	TGTGCCAGCAGCGAGCCCGAGGGGGGGAACACTGAAGCTTTCTTT	TRBV9	TRBJ1-1	15	.	.
CASSPLNTGLQPQHF	TGTGCCAGCTCACCATTGAATACAGGGTTGCAGCCCCAGCATTTT	TRBV18	TRBJ1-5	15	.	.
CTVGGGGTSSYNEQFF	TGCACCGTTGGGGGCGGGGGGACAAGCTCCTACAATGAGCAGTTCTTC	TRBV29-1	TRBJ2-1	16	TRBD2	.
CASSQDIGGGQPQHF	TGCGCCAGCAGCCAAGATATAGGGGGCGGTCAGCCCCAGCATTTT	TRBV4-3	TRBJ1-5	15	TRBD1	many